This T cell receptor beta chain derives from a study of cytomegalovirus exposure and HLA in healthy donors. Broader study findings: In a later analysis, TCR beta V- and J-gene trimming showed a link to a missense DCLRE1C variant.

PCR involved 60 Vbeta and 13 Jbeta primers. The protocol was immunoSEQ multiplex PCR, while the TCRdb copy is restricted to in-frame clones and leaves out a portion. The sample consists of some 200,000 clones, 79% of them appearing once. The germline CDR1 and CDR2 sequences are SEHNR and FQNEAQ (reference sequence). The CDR3 is 16 amino acids. With V trimmed by 1 base and J by 12 bases, 6 bases remained unmatched. These donors, healthy bone marrow donors, were studied. This clone was recorded a few times. No antigen is known for it. V is TRBV7-9 and J is TRBJ2-1, with 16 nucleotides matching TRBD2. This receptor was taken from a girl between 10 and 17 years old in good health and CMV-seropositive. The sample taken for sequencing was PBMCs. CDR3 protein: CASSLVGTSGGGWQFF. The CDR3 region has the DNA TGTGCCAGCAGCTTAGTTGGGACTAGCGGGGGGGGCTGGCAGTTCTTC.